The 10 T cell receptor beta chains in this list originate from one sample, sequenced in a study of T cells in lung cancer brain metastases. Sequenced by immunoSEQ multiplex PCR; TCRdb stores in-frame clones only, minus some. The table lists around 1,600 clones, about 81% of them singletons. Material for sequencing was tumor tissue from the primary lung tumor. These receptors originate from a man between 65 and 79 years old with non-small cell lung cancer.

This clone was detected a few times. The chain employs TRBV11-3 and TRBJ2-5, with D unresolved. CDR3 size: 14 residues. From germline, CDR1 is SGHNT and CDR2 YENEEA. With 3 bases removed from V and 4 bases from J, the gap between germline ends came to 12 bases. This CDR3 reads CASSFDFVGETQYF. CDR3 DNA sequence: TGTGCCAGCAGCTTCGACTTCGTGGGAGAGACCCAGTACTTC.

The V and J genes are TRBV27 and TRBJ2-7, with D unresolved. The length of the CDR3 is 13 residues. Germline V gene lookup returns CDR1 MNHEY and CDR2 SMNVEV (reference sequence). V was trimmed by 3 bases and J by 7 bases, leaving 13 bases between them. CDR3 DNA: TGTGCCAGCAGTTTTGGGCCAACGAGTGAGCAGTACTTC. Translation: CASSFGPTSEQYF.

The V and J genes are TRBV5-1 and TRBJ1-3; D remains ambiguous. The CDR3 has 14 amino acids. The V and J ends lost 4 bases and 0 bases respectively, with 8 bases between them. CDR1 and CDR2 from the germline V gene are SGHRS and YFSETQ. The CDR3 DNA reads TGCGCCAGCAGCGCCGCCTACTCTGGAAACACCATATATTTT. Its protein is CASSAAYSGNTIYF.

The chain carries TRBV29-1 and TRBJ2-5; D may correspond to TRBD1 or TRBD2 (6 bases each). The CDR3 extends over 13 amino acids. The V end lost 6 bases, the J end lost 1 base, and 12 bases lay between the germline ends. Germline lookup yields CDR1 SQVTM and CDR2 ANQGSEA. This chain's CDR3 is CSVGSGAQETQYF. CDR3 in DNA: TGCAGCGTCGGCTCGGGGGCCCAAGAGACCCAGTACTTC.

This clone was detected a few times. The chain is built from TRBV6-1 and TRBJ2-7; TRBD2 agrees at 11 bases. CDR1 is MNHNS, CDR2 SASEGT, per germline. The CDR3 contains 14 residues. The CDR3 is CASSQLLAPGLADV. Written as DNA, the CDR3 is TGTGCCAGCAGTCAACTACTGGCGCCGGGACTAGCGGACGTC.

This clone was counted a few times. The V call is TRBV12-5, the J call TRBJ1-5; no firm D call. This CDR3 region has 12 residues. Germline assignment: CDR1 LGHNT and CDR2 FRNRAP. Trimming removed 4 bases from V and 4 bases from J, with 5 bases in between. CDR3 in amino acids: CASGSGNQPQHF. Here the CDR3 DNA reads TGTGCTAGTGGTTCGGGGAATCAGCCCCAGCATTTT.

This clone was seen only a few times. The chain carries TRBV18 and TRBJ2-6, with D unclear. Deletions cut 4 bases from V and 3 bases from J, with 13 bases between. Germline CDR1 is KGHSH and CDR2 is LQKENI. This CDR3 is 16 amino acids long. DNA of the CDR3: TGTGCCAGCTCACGAATGGTTTTGGGTGGGGCCAACGTCCTGACTTTC. This encodes CASSRMVLGGANVLTF. The whole variable domain, filled in from reference TRBV18 and TRBJ2-6, reads NAGVMQNPRHLVRRRGQEARLRCSPMKGHSHVYWYRQLPEEGLKFMVYLQKENIIDESGMPKERFSAEFPKEGPSILRIQQVVRGDSAAYFCASSRMVLGGANVLTFGAGSRLTVL.

The J gene is TRBJ2-3, the V gene TRBV9; D is undetermined. CDR3 length equals 17 residues. Trimming shortened V by 3 bases and J by 8 bases, and 25 bases separated the two germline ends. Germline V CDR1 and CDR2: SGDLS, YYNGEE. In DNA form, the CDR3 reads TGTGCCAGCAGCGCTCACCCGGGCCTCAGCCTCAAGGCTACGCAGTATTTT. Translated, it gives CASSAHPGLSLKATQYF. The variable domain in full, with the rest retrieved from reference TRBV9 and TRBJ2-3, is DSGVTQTPKHLITATGQRVTLRCSPRSGDLSVYWYQQSLDQGLQFLIQYYNGEERAKGNILERFSAQQFPDLHSELNLSSLELGDSALYFCASSAHPGLSLKATQYFGPGTRLTVL.

The gene calls are TRBV4-2 and TRBJ1-5; 7 bases map to TRBD1. The CDR3 totals 15 residues. V lost 1 base, J lost 7 bases, and 7 bases stayed unmatched. The V gene's germline CDR1 is LGHNA and CDR2 YNFKEQ. The CDR3 DNA is TGTGCCAGCAGCCAAGTAAATCAGGGGGAGCAGCCCCAGCATTTT. It encodes CASSQVNQGEQPQHF.

V usage is TRBV4-2 and J usage is TRBJ2-5; a weak D match, TRBD2 (5 bases). V lost 4 bases to trimming and J lost 2 bases, with 14 bases between them. Germline V gives CDR1 LGHNA, CDR2 YNFKEQ. This CDR3 comprises 15 residues. The CDR3 protein is CASSPPGRGQETQYF. The DNA for the CDR3 is TGTGCCAGCAGCCCCCCTGGCCGCGGGCAAGAGACCCAGTACTTC.